This TCR beta chain was sequenced in a study of low-dose radiotherapy and immunotherapy resistance in tumors. Primers used for first-strand cDNA, a TRAV- and TRBV-specific set, covered both alpha and beta chains. Using a constant-region primer together with a V-primer adapter, TCRs were subjected to roughly 20 PCR cycles of amplification. TCRdb re-called the reads through MiXCR, storing one row per CDR3 protein. The sample holds more than 85,000 distinct CDR3 sequences, roughly a tenth seen once. Time point here: before trial treatment. The CDR3 consists of 16 residues. After removal of 3 bases from V and 5 bases from J, the junction contained 5 bases not matched to a gene. This clonotype occurred many times.

Source: PBMCs, taken before treatment. This clonotype originated in a male donor with prostate cancer. The chain links TRBV12-3 or TRBV12-4 to TRBJ2-1; TRBD2 agrees at 12 bases. CDR3 amino acids: CASSFRASGRDNEQFF. CDR3 DNA: TGTGCCAGCAGTTTTAGGGCTAGCGGGAGGGACAATGAGCAGTTCTTC.